The 21 T cell receptor beta chains reported below all come from one sample, sequenced in a study of molecular identifiers for immune sequencing clone quantification. TCRdb called the PCR reads again in MiXCR, with one record for every CDR3 protein. There are 85,000 to 130,000 distinct CDR3 sequences in the sample; under 40% occur only once, and around 3.8% lies in the top ten. Sequenced input: naive CD8+ T cells from blood, with Jurkat cell RNA spiked in. Subset in this sample: FACS-sorted CD8+CD4-CCR7+CD45RA+ naive T cells. The receptors here all came from a human donor in good health. Some libraries in this study had Jurkat cell RNA spiked in.

As for this clonotype: At one end the junction does not follow the germline gene, possibly because of a read error. This chain uses TRBV12-3 or TRBV12-4 with TRBJ2-2; D might be TRBD2 (6 bases). The CDR3 sequence is 15 residues long. The CDR3 here is CASSLGGANTGELNF. Here the CDR3 DNA reads TGTGCCAGCAGTTTGGGAGGAGCCAACACCGGGGAGCTGAATTTT.

As concerns this clonotype: Since a much larger clone is just one base distant, this may be a read error. The chain has TRBV24-1 and TRBJ2-1, with D perhaps TRBD1 (8 bases). This CDR3 is 15 amino acids long. Germline CDR1 KGHDR, CDR2 SFDVKD. The CDR3 sequence: CASSDTGGAHNEQFF. CDR3 nucleotide sequence: TGTGCCTCCAGTGATACAGGGGGGGCGCACAATGAGCAGTTCTTC.

In this sample, this clonotype turned up a few times. The CDR3 nucleotides read TGTGCCAGCAGCCCCCCGAAGACAGATACGCAGTATTTT. Its protein is CASSPPKTDTQYF. The J gene is TRBJ2-3, the V gene TRBV5-8, with D unclear. Trimming took 4 bases from V and 3 from J, leaving 9 bases between them. This CDR3 comprises 13 residues. Germline values: CDR1 SGHTS, CDR2 YDEGEE.

In this sample, this clonotype turned up many times. V usage is TRBV7-9 and J usage is TRBJ2-7; possibly TRBD1 for D (6 bases). The length of the CDR3 is 12 residues. The V gene's germline CDR1 is SEHNR and CDR2 FQNEAQ (reference sequence). The V gene lost 4 bases and the J gene lost 4 bases, with 8 bases spanning the gap. CDR3 sequence reads: CASSSQGYEQYF. The CDR3, as DNA: TGTGCCAGCAGCTCTCAGGGGTACGAGCAGTACTTC.

The rearrangement uses TRBV24-1 and TRBJ2-1; 15 bases align to TRBD2. V gave up 4 bases and J gave up 9 bases; unmatched junction bases: 9. The CDR3 contains 17 residues. CDR1 is KGHDR and CDR2 is SFDVKD in the germline V gene. The CDR3 region is CATSEFGLAGGQGEQFF. The CDR3 DNA reads as TGTGCCACCAGTGAGTTTGGACTAGCGGGAGGGCAGGGTGAGCAGTTCTTC.

This clonotype was detected only a few times. The chain combines TRBV9 with TRBJ2-7; possible D gene TRBD2, 6 bases. This CDR3 is built from 13 residues. Germline V lookup: CDR1 SGDLS, CDR2 YYNGEE. V lost 0 bases, J lost 4 bases, and 8 bases lay in between. CDR3 DNA: TGTGCCAGCAGCGTAGCGGAGGGATACGAGCAGTACTTC. Its translation: CASSVAEGYEQYF.

A remark on this clonotype: The junction shows a germline mismatch at one end, possibly a read error. V gene TRBV27 combines with J gene TRBJ2-7, with D perhaps matching TRBD1 or TRBD2 (5 bases each). Germline assignment: CDR1 MNHEY and CDR2 SMNVEV (reference sequence). The CDR3 extends over 18 amino acids. This chain's CDR3 is CASSRGEGPFQYSYEEYF. The CDR3 DNA is TGTGCCAGCAGTCGGGGTGAGGGGCCATTTCAGTACTCCTACGAGGAGTACTTC.

CDR3 coding DNA: TGTGCCAGCAGTTACCCGGGGAATGAGCAGTTCTTC. Protein sequence: CASSYPGNEQFF. The chain combines TRBV6-2 or TRBV6-3 with TRBJ2-1, with a possible D match to TRBD2 (5 bases). The germline CDR1 and CDR2 sequences are MNHEY and SVGEGT. The ends were cut back, 2 bases at V and 7 bases at J, with 6 bases in the middle. The CDR3 totals 12 residues.

A remark on this clonotype: A much larger clone sits a single nucleotide away, making a read error possible. The chain recombines TRBV29-1 with TRBJ2-2; D not resolved. This CDR3 has 12 amino acids. Germline V gene data show CDR1 as SQVTM and CDR2 as ANQGSEA. DNA for the CDR3: TGCAGCGCTGAAGATCTGGACGGGGAGCTGTTTTTT. Encoded protein: CSAEDLDGELFF.

The chain couples TRBV13 to TRBJ2-5; possible D gene TRBD1, 6 bases. The CDR3 is 15 residues long. Per the germline V gene, CDR1 is PRHDT and CDR2 is FYEKMQ (reference sequence). Trimming left V 3 bases short and J 2 bases short, with 13 bases between. The CDR3 here is CASSLAQGQQETQYF. CDR3 DNA: TGTGCCAGCAGCTTGGCACAGGGACAACAAGAGACCCAGTACTTC.

This clonotype was counted between two and nine times. This chain links TRBV28 with TRBJ1-5; no reliable D call. Trimming took 2 bases from V and 2 from J, leaving 7 bases between them. CDR1 is MDHEN, CDR2 SYDVKM, per germline. The CDR3 contains 14 residues. CDR3 amino acids: CASSLRVGNQPQHF. CDR3 nucleotides: TGTGCCAGCAGTTTAAGGGTCGGCAATCAGCCCCAGCATTTT.

This clonotype was observed a handful of times. CDR3 bases: TGTGCCAGTCAGGACGGCCCCTACGAGCAGTACTTC. Residues: CASQDGPYEQYF. The chain employs TRBV19 and TRBJ2-7, with unresolved D. The length of the CDR3 is 12 residues. V was trimmed by 8 bases and J by 2 bases, leaving 10 bases between them. The germline V gene encodes CDR1 LNHDA and CDR2 SQIVND (reference sequence).

The chain recombines TRBV11-2 with TRBJ1-5; no reliable D call. V shed 0 bases and J shed 3 bases, with 6 bases lying between them. CDR3 size: 14 residues. Germline CDR1 and CDR2: SGHAT and FQNNGV. The DNA of the CDR3 is TGTGCCAGCAGCTTAGACGGCAACAATCAGCCCCAGCATTTT. Translation: CASSLDGNNQPQHF.

This clonotype has more than one count but fewer than ten. The gene calls are TRBV28 and TRBJ2-3; 12 nucleotides match TRBD1. There are 18 residues in the CDR3. J lost 1 base, V lost 2 bases, and 7 bases had no gene match. Germline CDR1 and CDR2: MDHEN and SYDVKM. This CDR3 is CASSLGGTGGLGTDTQYF. Written as DNA, the CDR3 is TGTGCCAGCAGTTTAGGCGGGACAGGGGGCTTGGGCACAGATACGCAGTATTTT.

V gene TRBV19 combines with J gene TRBJ2-7; D may be TRBD2 (5 bases). Germline CDR1 reads LNHDA; CDR2 reads SQIVND (reference sequence). This CDR3 has 14 amino acids. Deletions cut 6 bases from V and 0 bases from J, with 12 bases between. CDR3 residues: CASRSLASSYEQYF. CDR3 DNA sequence: TGTGCCAGTAGGTCCTTAGCGAGCTCCTACGAGCAGTACTTC.

This clonotype was seen repeatedly, ten times or more. The chain combines TRBV14 with TRBJ2-7; 8 positions match TRBD2. Trimming at V came to 4 bases and at J to 5 bases, leaving 7 bases not matched to a gene. There are 14 residues in the CDR3. Germline loops: CDR1 SGHDN, CDR2 FVKESK. The CDR3 DNA reads TGTGCCAGCAGCCCCCGAAGTAGCGGGAACGAGCAGTACTTC. The encoded protein is CASSPRSSGNEQYF. The full variable domain, rest sourced from reference TRBV14 and TRBJ2-7, is EAGVTQFPSHSVIEKGQTVTLRCDPISGHDNLYWYRRVMGKEIKFLLHFVKESKQDESGMPNNRFLAERTGGTYSTLKVQPAELEDSGVYFCASSPRSSGNEQYFGPGTRLTVT.

This clonotype was detected a few times. This sequence joins TRBV6-2 or TRBV6-3 and TRBJ2-2; a weak D match, TRBD1 (5 bases). The CDR3 is made up of 16 amino acids. The germline CDR1 and CDR2 sequences are MNHEY and SVGEGT. Trimming took off 1 base at V and 0 bases at J, with 9 bases between the two ends. In nucleotides, the CDR3 is TGTGCCAGCAGTTACTATGCAGGGACGAACACCGGGGAGCTGTTTTTT. Its translation is CASSYYAGTNTGELFF.

This clonotype was counted many times. This sequence joins TRBV6-5 and TRBJ2-7; the match to TRBD2 covers 9 bases. The CDR3 is made up of 13 amino acids. Trimming took 8 bases from V and 5 from J; bases not matched to a gene: 7. Looked up from germline, CDR1 is MNHEY and CDR2 is SVGAGI. The CDR3 loop is CASWAGGPDEQYF. The CDR3 coding sequence is TGTGCCAGCTGGGCGGGAGGGCCGGACGAGCAGTACTTC.

The chain has TRBV3-1 and TRBJ2-5; D gene ambiguous. Trimming left V 2 bases short and J 7 bases short, with 14 bases between. CDR3 length: 14 residues. CDR1 and CDR2 from the germline V gene are LGHDT and YNNKEL (reference sequence). CDR3 DNA: TGTGCCAGCAGCCAACGAGAGGCCCTCGGGACCCAGTACTTC. It specifies CASSQREALGTQYF.

J is TRBJ2-3 and V is TRBV7-2; tentatively, D is TRBD2 (6 bases). V lost 6 bases, J lost 6 bases, and 19 bases lay in between. From germline, CDR1 is SGHTA and CDR2 FQGNSA. The CDR3 totals 15 residues. The CDR3 spells CASSQIAVKRDTQYF. The CDR3 region has the DNA TGTGCCAGCAGTCAGATAGCGGTAAAGAGGGATACGCAGTATTTT.

The chain has TRBV13 and TRBJ2-7, with TRBD1 identical over 7 bases. V trimming: 1 base; J trimming: 0 bases; junction bases outside the gene matches: 9. Germline V gene sequence: CDR1 PRHDT, CDR2 FYEKMQ (reference sequence). The CDR3 runs 17 residues. The CDR3 protein is CASSLDLRDSSSYEQYF. The CDR3 coding sequence is TGTGCCAGCAGCTTAGACCTCCGGGACAGTAGCTCCTACGAGCAGTACTTC. The full variable domain, completed using reference TRBV13 and TRBJ2-7, is AAGVIQSPRHLIKEKRETATLKCYPIPRHDTVYWYQQGPGQDPQFLISFYEKMQSDKGSIPDRFSAQQFSDYHSELNMSSLELGDSALYFCASSLDLRDSSSYEQYFGPGTRLTVT.